The present T cell receptor beta chain was sequenced within a study of memory CD4+ T cells and cytomegalovirus serostatus (dated by TCRdb to 2018 to 2020). General notes on the study: The roughly 33 healthy Belgian adults in the cohort included 9 who were CMV seropositive and 24 who were CMV seronegative. To replicate a published TCR-based CMV serostatus classifier, the study sequenced CD4+ memory TCRbeta repertoires from a Belgian cohort whose cytomegalovirus serostatus was known. Broader findings and caveats from the paper: Among the roughly 160 previously reported CMV-associated TCRbeta sequences, some 70 showed up in the CD4+ memory repertoires, with each one found in between one and five individuals. On the Belgian cohort, the classifier built on the original framework reached a median bootstrapped AUC of around 0.96, with a 95% CI of 0.76-1.00. Unlike the original study, which covered naive and memory CD4+ and CD8+ populations, the Belgian study sequenced only CD4+CD45RO+ memory cells. Results were interpreted as suggesting that the CMV-associated TCR signature is largely present in the CD4+ memory repertoire. CMV serostatus prediction reached a median bootstrapped AUC of 0.95 with the original framework and 0.91 with a US-trained random forest.

Concerning this clone: It lacks a known antigen. Base qualities were left out, and no much larger clone turns up one base away.

Single viable CD3+CD4+CD8-CD45RO+ cells were sorted as memory CD4+ T cells on a FACSAria II. CMV serostatus was determined using a Roche Elecsys assay that detects serum IgG against CMV pp150, pp28, p38 and p52. After the samples were thawed, total CD4+ T cells were enriched through positive selection using CD4 magnetic microbeads. The samples came from a separate study whose specific focus was interrogating the CD4+ T cell memory repertoire. Peripheral blood mononuclear cells were isolated and cryopreserved according to standard operating procedures, and serum was kept at -80 degrees C. The staining used CD3-PerCP (BW264/56), CD4-APC (RPA-T4), CD45RO-PE (UCHT1) and CD8-Pacific Orange (3B5) antibodies, and Sytox blue was used to exclude non-viable cells. Inclusive of the bounding cysteine and phenylalanine, the CDR3 is 15 residues long. CDR3 DNA is the only sequence kept; it has 45 bases, read in frame from the first base. The germline V gene specifies SGDLS as CDR1 and YYNGEE as CDR2. V is clipped by 0 bases and J by 5 bases, and the sequence between their germline boundaries is 14 bases long.

The Quick-DNA Microprep Kit was used to extract genomic DNA from the sorted cells. Amplification of TCRbeta DNA was done with the immunoSEQ hsTCRbeta kit, following the protocol from the manufacturer. An Illumina MiSeq instrument was used to sequence the TCRbeta libraries. Per the authors' processing: Removing out-of-frame sequences left fewer than 2.5 million distinct TCRbeta sequences, an average of around 67,000 per individual. Each individual was scored according to the count of fewer than 200 previously reported CMV-associated TCRbeta sequences and the total productive distinct TCRbeta count. A beta-binomial model was reimplemented in Python, and scikit-learn random forests with default parameters were trained on data from the US cohort. Classifier performance on the Belgian cohort was reported as the median AUC with percentile confidence intervals calculated over 10,000 bootstrap iterations. Drawn from immuneACCESS, this table holds only the in-frame rearrangements with V and J called that TCRdb kept. Clones are partly lost; checked studies trace under half to an unresolved V gene and leave the rest unexplained. V and J calls and clone size are those listed in that table; D and trimming were worked out from the DNA. This sample is represented by 50,000 to 60,000 clones; 82% of them were singletons. The top ten hold roughly 0.6% of the sample.

The TCR comes from an adult in good health and CMV-seronegative. Sequenced sample: memory CD4+ T cells from blood. The chain couples TRBV9 to TRBJ2-5; the D gene is perhaps TRBD2, from 6 matching bases. CDR3 region: CASSVDSASAETQYF. DNA sequence: TGTGCCAGCAGCGTAGATTCGGCTAGCGCGGAGACCCAGTACTTC.